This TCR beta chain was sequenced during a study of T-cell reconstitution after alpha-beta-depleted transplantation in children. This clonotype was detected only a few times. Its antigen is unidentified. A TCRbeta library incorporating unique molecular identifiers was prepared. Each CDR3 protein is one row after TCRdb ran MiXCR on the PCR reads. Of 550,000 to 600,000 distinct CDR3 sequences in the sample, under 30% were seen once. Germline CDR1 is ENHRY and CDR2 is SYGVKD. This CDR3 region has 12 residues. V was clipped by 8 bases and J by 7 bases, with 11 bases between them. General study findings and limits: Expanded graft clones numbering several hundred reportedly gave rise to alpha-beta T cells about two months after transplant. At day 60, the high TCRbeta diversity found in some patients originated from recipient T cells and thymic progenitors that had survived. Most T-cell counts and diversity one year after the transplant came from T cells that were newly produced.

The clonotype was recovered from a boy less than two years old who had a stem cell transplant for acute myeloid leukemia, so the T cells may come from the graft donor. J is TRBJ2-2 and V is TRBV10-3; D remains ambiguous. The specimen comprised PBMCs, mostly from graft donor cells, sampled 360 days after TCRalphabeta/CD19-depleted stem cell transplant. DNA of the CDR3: TGTGCCATCGGGTATTATCACGGGGAGCTGTTTTTT. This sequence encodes CAIGYYHGELFF.